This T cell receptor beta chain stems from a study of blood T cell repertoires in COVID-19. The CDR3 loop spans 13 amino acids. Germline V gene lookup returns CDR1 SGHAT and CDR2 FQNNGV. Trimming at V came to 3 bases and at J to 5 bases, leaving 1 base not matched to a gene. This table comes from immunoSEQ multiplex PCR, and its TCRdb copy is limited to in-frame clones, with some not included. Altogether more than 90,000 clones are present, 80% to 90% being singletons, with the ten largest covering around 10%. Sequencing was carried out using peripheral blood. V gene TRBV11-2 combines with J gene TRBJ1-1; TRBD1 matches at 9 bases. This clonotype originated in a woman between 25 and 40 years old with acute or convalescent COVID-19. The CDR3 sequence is CASSFGQGTEAFF. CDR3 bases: TGTGCCAGCAGCTTTGGACAGGGGACTGAAGCTTTCTTT.